A single T cell receptor (beta chain) is shown here with its context. The data stem from a study of blood T cell repertoires in COVID-19. Study-wide background: The samples span acute and convalescent COVID-19 from the United States, Italy and Spain. From T cells, B-cell-depleted T cells, or PBMCs came the material, which was cDNA or gDNA.

Authors' methods: Amplifying reference gene primers gave estimates of nucleated cell counts. TCRdb keeps only in-frame clones here, not all; method: immunoSEQ multiplex PCR. The V and J calls and clone size are taken from that table; D and trimming were inferred from the DNA. Of tens of thousands of clones listed, around 91% are singletons. This CDR3 region has 14 residues. Trimming left V 4 bases short and J 7 bases short, with 17 bases between. In germline, CDR1 is SGHNT, CDR2 YYREEE (reference sequence). Sequenced material: peripheral blood. This chain joins TRBV5-4 and TRBJ1-2, with D possibly matching TRBD1 (6 bases). The receptor's source is a man between 65 and 85 years old with active or convalescent COVID-19. For the CDR3, the DNA is TGTGCCAGCAGCGCCCCCAGGGGAAATGGTGGCTACACCTTC. As protein: CASSAPRGNGGYTF.